This is a list of T cell receptor beta chains from one sample in a study of blood T cell repertoires in COVID-19. Sequencing was performed with immunoSEQ multiplex PCR; in TCRdb, only in-frame clones are kept and a portion is missing. The table shows tens of thousands of clones, with under 85% occurring only once. The source material was peripheral blood. These receptors were obtained from a man in his forties with acute or convalescent COVID-19. CDR3s include the opening cysteine and the closing phenylalanine or tryptophan. The D gene is left open where the match is weak. Not every row has a clone size; where given, it reads once, few, many or a size class.

j_call: TRBJ2-1
cdr3_length: 12
v_call: TRBV5-4
clone_size: NA
d_call: NA
cdr3_nt: TGTGCCAGCAGCACTTGGGGCTATGAGCAGTTCTTC
cdr3_aa: CASSTWGYEQFF

j_call: TRBJ1-2
cdr3_length: 14
v_call: TRBV7-2
clone_size: once
d_call: TRBD1
cdr3_nt: TGTGCCAGCAGCGACAGGGCATCCGCCTATGGCTACACCTTC
cdr3_aa: CASSDRASAYGYTF

j_call: TRBJ1-1
cdr3_length: 14
v_call: TRBV5-5
clone_size: few
d_call: NA
cdr3_nt: TGTGCCAGCAGCTTGGCACTCATGAACACTGAAGCTTTCTTT
cdr3_aa: CASSLALMNTEAFF

j_call: TRBJ1-2
cdr3_length: 14
v_call: TRBV5-1
clone_size: NA
d_call: NA
cdr3_nt: TGCGCCAGCAGCTTGGACCAGGGGAGTTATGGCTACACCTTC
cdr3_aa: CASSLDQGSYGYTF

j_call: TRBJ2-3
cdr3_length: 12
v_call: TRBV2
clone_size: NA
d_call: NA
cdr3_nt: TGTGCCAGCAGTGTAGGCACAGATACGCAGTATTTT
cdr3_aa: CASSVGTDTQYF

j_call: TRBJ1-6
cdr3_length: 11
v_call: TRBV10-3
clone_size: NA
d_call: NA
cdr3_nt: TGTGCCATCGGCCCCAATTCACCCCTCCACTTT
cdr3_aa: CAIGPNSPLHF

j_call: TRBJ2-3
cdr3_length: 12
v_call: TRBV15
clone_size: NA
d_call: NA
cdr3_nt: TGTGCCACCAGCACGAACGCGGATACGCAGTATTTT
cdr3_aa: CATSTNADTQYF

j_call: TRBJ2-7
cdr3_length: 12
v_call: TRBV10-3
clone_size: NA
d_call: NA
cdr3_nt: TGTGCCATCAGTGAGATACGCGACGAGCAGTACTTC
cdr3_aa: CAISEIRDEQYF

j_call: TRBJ1-6
cdr3_length: 14
v_call: TRBV28
clone_size: NA
d_call: TRBD1
cdr3_nt: TGTGCCAGCAGTTTTGGGCAGGGGGTTTCACCCCTCCACTTT
cdr3_aa: CASSFGQGVSPLHF

j_call: TRBJ1-3
cdr3_length: 15
v_call: TRBV5-4
clone_size: NA
d_call: NA
cdr3_nt: TGTGCCAGCAGCTTGGATACGGGCTCTGGAAACACCATATATTTT
cdr3_aa: CASSLDTGSGNTIYF

j_call: TRBJ1-3
cdr3_length: 15
v_call: TRBV19
clone_size: NA
d_call: NA
cdr3_nt: TGTGCCAGTAGTCACCCGGGAACCCAGAGAAACACCATATATTTT
cdr3_aa: CASSHPGTQRNTIYF

j_call: TRBJ1-5
cdr3_length: 14
v_call: TRBV2
clone_size: once
d_call: NA
cdr3_nt: TGTGCCAGCAGCCAAGACAGAAACAATCAGCCCCAGCATTTT
cdr3_aa: CASSQDRNNQPQHF

j_call: TRBJ1-1
cdr3_length: 13
v_call: TRBV3-1/TRBV3-2
clone_size: NA
d_call: NA
cdr3_nt: TGTGCCAGCAGCCGACAGGCGAACACTGAAGCTTTCTTT
cdr3_aa: CASSRQANTEAFF

j_call: TRBJ2-2
cdr3_length: 13
v_call: TRBV5-1
clone_size: NA
d_call: TRBD2
cdr3_nt: TGCGCCAGCGGCGCCGGGGGGTCCGGGGAGCTGTTTTTT
cdr3_aa: CASGAGGSGELFF

j_call: TRBJ1-2
cdr3_length: 13
v_call: TRBV2
clone_size: NA
d_call: NA
cdr3_nt: TGTGCCTCGCAGGAGGGGAGAGACTATGGCTACACCTTC
cdr3_aa: CASQEGRDYGYTF

j_call: TRBJ1-5
cdr3_length: 15
v_call: TRBV4-1
clone_size: NA
d_call: NA
cdr3_nt: TGCGCCAGCGGACCCAGGGGAATACGCAATCAGCCCCAGCATTTT
cdr3_aa: CASGPRGIRNQPQHF

j_call: TRBJ2-6
cdr3_length: 13
v_call: TRBV3-1/TRBV3-2
clone_size: NA
d_call: NA
cdr3_nt: TGTGCCAGCGGCGAAGGGGCGGCCAACGTCCTGACTTTC
cdr3_aa: CASGEGAANVLTF

j_call: TRBJ1-6
cdr3_length: 17
v_call: TRBV5-8
clone_size: NA
d_call: TRBD1
cdr3_nt: TGTGCCAGCAGCCCTCGGGGGGACAGGGGAGATAATTCACCCCTCCACTTT
cdr3_aa: CASSPRGDRGDNSPLHF

j_call: TRBJ1-3
cdr3_length: 16
v_call: TRBV30
clone_size: NA
d_call: TRBD1
cdr3_nt: TGTGCCTGGAGTGGACAGGGGGTTATCTCTGGAAACACCATATATTTT
cdr3_aa: CAWSGQGVISGNTIYF

j_call: TRBJ1-2
cdr3_length: 15
v_call: TRBV3-1/TRBV3-2
clone_size: NA
d_call: TRBD1
cdr3_nt: TGTGCCAGCAGCCAGGGGGACAGGGCCGTCTATGGCTACACCTTC
cdr3_aa: CASSQGDRAVYGYTF

j_call: TRBJ1-1
cdr3_length: 17
v_call: TRBV2
clone_size: NA
d_call: TRBD1
cdr3_nt: TGTGCCAGCAGTGAACGGGACAGGGGGTACATGAACACTGAAGCTTTCTTT
cdr3_aa: CASSERDRGYMNTEAFF

j_call: TRBJ2-1
cdr3_length: 15
v_call: TRBV29-1
clone_size: NA
d_call: TRBD2
cdr3_nt: TGCAGCGTTCTAAGCGGGAGAGGCTCCTACAATGAGCAGTTCTTC
cdr3_aa: CSVLSGRGSYNEQFF

j_call: TRBJ2-3
cdr3_length: 18
v_call: TRBV9
clone_size: NA
d_call: TRBD2
cdr3_nt: TGTGCCAGCAGCGTAGCCAATAGCGGGGGTTCTAGCACAGATACGCAGTATTTT
cdr3_aa: CASSVANSGGSSTDTQYF

j_call: TRBJ2-2
cdr3_length: 16
v_call: TRBV11-2
clone_size: NA
d_call: NA
cdr3_nt: TGTGCCAGCAGCCGTCGCGGAGGGGAGATCGCCGGGGAGCTGTTTTTT
cdr3_aa: CASSRRGGEIAGELFF

j_call: TRBJ1-5
cdr3_length: 13
v_call: TRBV10-3
clone_size: NA
d_call: TRBD1
cdr3_nt: TGTGCCATCAGGGAGGGACAGGGCCAGCCCCAGCATTTT
cdr3_aa: CAIREGQGQPQHF

j_call: TRBJ2-1
cdr3_length: 11
v_call: TRBV21-1
clone_size: NA
d_call: NA
cdr3_nt: TGTGCCAGCAGCAACGAGAATGAGCAGTTCTTC
cdr3_aa: CASSNENEQFF

j_call: TRBJ1-1
cdr3_length: 16
v_call: TRBV5-1
clone_size: NA
d_call: TRBD1
cdr3_nt: TGCGCCAGCAGCTTGGACGGCAGGGGGCCGGCCACTGAAGCTTTCTTT
cdr3_aa: CASSLDGRGPATEAFF

j_call: TRBJ1-2
cdr3_length: 13
v_call: TRBV3-1/TRBV3-2
clone_size: NA
d_call: TRBD1
cdr3_nt: TGTGCCAGCAGCCAAGGGACAGGGGGAGGCTACACCTTC
cdr3_aa: CASSQGTGGGYTF

j_call: TRBJ1-2
cdr3_length: 16
v_call: TRBV14
clone_size: NA
d_call: NA
cdr3_nt: TGTGCCAGCAGCCAAGAATGGAGGTTCGTAACCTATGGCTACACCTTC
cdr3_aa: CASSQEWRFVTYGYTF

j_call: TRBJ2-2
cdr3_length: 15
v_call: TRBV2
clone_size: NA
d_call: TRBD1
cdr3_nt: TGTGCCAGCAGGACAGGGCTATCGAACACCGGGGAGCTGTTTTTT
cdr3_aa: CASRTGLSNTGELFF

j_call: TRBJ1-1
cdr3_length: 14
v_call: TRBV27
clone_size: NA
d_call: NA
cdr3_nt: TGTGCCAGCAGTTTATCGGGGCTGAACACTGAAGCTTTCTTT
cdr3_aa: CASSLSGLNTEAFF

j_call: TRBJ1-1
cdr3_length: 14
v_call: TRBV5-1
clone_size: NA
d_call: TRBD1
cdr3_nt: TGCGCCAGCAGCTTGGAGGGGGCTAGCTCTGAAGCTTTCTTT
cdr3_aa: CASSLEGASSEAFF

j_call: TRBJ2-2
cdr3_length: 17
v_call: TRBV10-2
clone_size: few
d_call: TRBD2
cdr3_nt: TGCGCCAGCAGTCCCGGGAGACTAGCGGGGAACACCGGGGAGCTGTTTTTT
cdr3_aa: CASSPGRLAGNTGELFF

j_call: TRBJ2-2
cdr3_length: 15
v_call: TRBV19
clone_size: few
d_call: TRBD1
cdr3_nt: TGTGCCAGTAGTACACAGGGGTTAAGTACCGGGGAGCTGTTTTTT
cdr3_aa: CASSTQGLSTGELFF

j_call: TRBJ2-2
cdr3_length: 14
v_call: TRBV7-2
clone_size: NA
d_call: TRBD2
cdr3_nt: TGTGCCATACGGACTAGCGGGAACACCGGGGAGCTGTTTTTT
cdr3_aa: CAIRTSGNTGELFF

j_call: TRBJ2-3
cdr3_length: 15
v_call: TRBV10-2
clone_size: NA
d_call: NA
cdr3_nt: TGCGCCAGCAGTGAGTCGTTCAGATTCACAGATACGCAGTATTTT
cdr3_aa: CASSESFRFTDTQYF

j_call: TRBJ2-2
cdr3_length: 17
v_call: TRBV10-3
clone_size: NA
d_call: TRBD2
cdr3_nt: TGTGCCATCAGTGATCTGTCTAGCGGGAGAGACACCGGGGAGCTGTTTTTT
cdr3_aa: CAISDLSSGRDTGELFF

j_call: TRBJ1-1
cdr3_length: 14
v_call: TRBV9
clone_size: NA
d_call: NA
cdr3_nt: TGTGCCAGCAGCTCAACATGGCTGAACACTGAAGCTTTCTTT
cdr3_aa: CASSSTWLNTEAFF

j_call: TRBJ1-4
cdr3_length: 15
v_call: TRBV28
clone_size: NA
d_call: NA
cdr3_nt: TGTGCCAGCAGTTTACCGACAGCAACTAATGAAAAACTGTTTTTT
cdr3_aa: CASSLPTATNEKLFF

j_call: TRBJ1-2
cdr3_length: 14
v_call: TRBV6-5
clone_size: NA
d_call: TRBD1
cdr3_nt: TGTGCCAGCACGGGACAGGGTTCAAACTATGGCTACACCTTC
cdr3_aa: CASTGQGSNYGYTF

j_call: TRBJ2-6
cdr3_length: 17
v_call: TRBV24-1
clone_size: NA
d_call: TRBD1
cdr3_nt: TGTGCCACCAGTGATTTTCGGACAGGCCCTGGGGCCAACGTCCTGACTTTC
cdr3_aa: CATSDFRTGPGANVLTF

j_call: TRBJ1-2
cdr3_length: 16
v_call: TRBV5-6
clone_size: NA
d_call: TRBD1
cdr3_nt: TGTGCCAGCAGGTTCGGATTACAGGGGGAAGACTATGGCTACACCTTC
cdr3_aa: CASRFGLQGEDYGYTF

j_call: TRBJ2-3
cdr3_length: 15
v_call: TRBV11-3
clone_size: NA
d_call: NA
cdr3_nt: TGTGCCAGCAGCCGAGGAGGGGGGGATACAGATACGCAGTATTTT
cdr3_aa: CASSRGGGDTDTQYF